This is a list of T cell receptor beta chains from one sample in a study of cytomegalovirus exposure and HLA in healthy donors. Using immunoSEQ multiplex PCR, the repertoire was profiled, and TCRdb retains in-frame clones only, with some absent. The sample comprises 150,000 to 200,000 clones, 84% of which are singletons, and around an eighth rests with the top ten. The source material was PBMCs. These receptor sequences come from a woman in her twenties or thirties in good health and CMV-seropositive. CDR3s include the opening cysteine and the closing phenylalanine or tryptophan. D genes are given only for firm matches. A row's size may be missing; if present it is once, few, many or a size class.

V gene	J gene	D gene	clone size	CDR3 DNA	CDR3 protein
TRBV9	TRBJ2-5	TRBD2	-	TGTGCCAGCAGCGTAGGTGGGCGGGAGGGCCGTGGAGAGACCCAGTACTTC	CASSVGGREGRGETQYF
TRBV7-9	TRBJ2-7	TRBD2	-	TGTGCCAGCAGACTGGGCGGGAGCTCCTACGAGCAGTACTTC	CASRLGGSSYEQYF
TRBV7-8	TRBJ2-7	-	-	TGTGCCAGCAGCTTAGCCCCAGGATCCTACGAGCAGTACTTC	CASSLAPGSYEQYF
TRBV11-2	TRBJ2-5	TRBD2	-	TGTGCCAGCAGCCCCGGACTAGCGGGCAGGGGGGAGACCCAGTACTTC	CASSPGLAGRGETQYF
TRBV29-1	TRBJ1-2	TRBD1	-	TGCAGCGCTGACAGGGGCTCGAACTATGGCTACACCTTC	CSADRGSNYGYTF
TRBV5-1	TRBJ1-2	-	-	TGCGCCAGCAGCTTGGCCCGGGTAGAGGATGGCTACACCTTC	CASSLARVEDGYTF
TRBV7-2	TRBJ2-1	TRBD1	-	TGTGCCAGCAGCCCGGACAGGGTGGTTTGGAATGAGCAGTTCTTC	CASSPDRVVWNEQFF
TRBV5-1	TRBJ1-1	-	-	TGCGCCAGCAGCTTGGGTCGGACAGATAAAGCTTTCTTT	CASSLGRTDKAFF
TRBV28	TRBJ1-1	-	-	TGTGCCATCCTAGGGGTGGGTGAAGCTTTCTTT	CAILGVGEAFF
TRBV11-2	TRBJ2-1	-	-	TGTGCCAGCAGCTTATTAACGGGAGTGGTTGAGCAGTTCTTC	CASSLLTGVVEQFF
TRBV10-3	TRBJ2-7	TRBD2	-	TGTGCCATCAGTAGCGGGGCCAGCTACGAGCAGTACTTC	CAISSGASYEQYF
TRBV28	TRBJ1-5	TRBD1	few	TGTGCCAGCAGTTATGGGACAGGGCTGAATCAGCCCCAGCATTTT	CASSYGTGLNQPQHF
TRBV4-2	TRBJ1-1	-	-	TGTGCCAGCAGCCGGACACAGGGTGGGGACACTGAAGCTTTCTTT	CASSRTQGGDTEAFF
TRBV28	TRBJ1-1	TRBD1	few	TGTGCCAGCAAGGGGGCAGGGATGAACACTGAAGCTTTCTTT	CASKGAGMNTEAFF
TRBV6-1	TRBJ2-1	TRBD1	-	TGTGCCAGCAGCAGGAGACAGGGGATATACAATGAGCAGTTCTTC	CASSRRQGIYNEQFF
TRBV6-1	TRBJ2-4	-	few	TGTGCCAGCAGTGACACGGACTCAAACATTCAGTACTTC	CASSDTDSNIQYF
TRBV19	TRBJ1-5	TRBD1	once	TGTGCCAGTAGTACCACAGGGGGCTCTGGCAATCAGCCCCAGCATTTT	CASSTTGGSGNQPQHF
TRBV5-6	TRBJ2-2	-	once	TGTGCCAGCAGCTACGCGGGGACAGACACCGGGGAGCTGTTTTTT	CASSYAGTDTGELFF
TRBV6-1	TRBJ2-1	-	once	TGTGCCAGCAGTGAATGGGCGAATGAGCAGTTCTTC	CASSEWANEQFF
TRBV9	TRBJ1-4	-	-	TGTGCCAGCAGTGCTACAGGCATGAAGTGGGAAAAACTGTTTTTT	CASSATGMKWEKLFF
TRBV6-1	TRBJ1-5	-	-	TGTGCCAGCATGGGAGACAATCAGCCCCAGCATTTT	CASMGDNQPQHF
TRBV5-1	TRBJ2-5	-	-	TGCGCCAGCAGCTTGACAGGGATAGAGACCCAGTACTTC	CASSLTGIETQYF
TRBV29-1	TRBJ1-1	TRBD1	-	TGCAGCGTCTCAGCCTTGGACAGGGAAGCTTTCTTT	CSVSALDREAFF
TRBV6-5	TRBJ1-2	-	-	TGTGCCAGCAGTTACTCGGACAGACCGTATGGCTACACCTTC	CASSYSDRPYGYTF
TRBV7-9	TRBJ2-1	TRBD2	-	TGTGCCAGCAGCTCATCTTCCGCGACTAGCGTCTCTAATGAGCAGTTCTTC	CASSSSSATSVSNEQFF
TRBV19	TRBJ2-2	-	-	TGTGCCAGTAGTATAGGGCCTAGACCGAACACCGGGGAGCTGTTTTTT	CASSIGPRPNTGELFF
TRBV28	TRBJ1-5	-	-	TGTGCCAGCAGTTTTGGGCAGTCCAGTTATCAGCCCCAGCATTTT	CASSFGQSSYQPQHF
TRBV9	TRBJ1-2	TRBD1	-	TGTGCCAGCAGCCCCGGGACAGGGGGTAACTATGGCTACACCTTC	CASSPGTGGNYGYTF
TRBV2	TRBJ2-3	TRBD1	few	TGTGCCAGCAGGGCTATCGGACAGGGAAGGATAACAGATACGCAGTATTTT	CASRAIGQGRITDTQYF
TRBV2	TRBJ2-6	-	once	TGTGCCAGCAGTGACGGGTTGTCTGGGGCCAACGTCCTGACTTTC	CASSDGLSGANVLTF
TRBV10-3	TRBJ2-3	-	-	TGTGCCATCAGTGCAAAGGCGGGGAGCACAGATACGCAGTATTTT	CAISAKAGSTDTQYF
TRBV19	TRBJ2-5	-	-	TGTGCCAGTAGAGACGACACGGCCCAAGAGACCCAGTACTTC	CASRDDTAQETQYF
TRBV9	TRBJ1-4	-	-	TGTGCCAGCAGCCCAAGGCTCGGGGTGGGAAAACTGTTTTTT	CASSPRLGVGKLFF
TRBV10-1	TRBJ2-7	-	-	TGCGCCATTTCCAGATATGGCGAGCAGTACTTC	CAISRYGEQYF
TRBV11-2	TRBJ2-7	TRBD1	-	TGTGCCAGCAGCCCCGGGACAGGGGGTCCCTACGAGCAGTACTTC	CASSPGTGGPYEQYF
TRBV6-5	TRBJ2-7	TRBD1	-	TGTGCCAGCAGCTCACAGGGGGACGAGCAGTACTTC	CASSSQGDEQYF
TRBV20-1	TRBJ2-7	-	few	TGCAGTGCTAGAAGGGAGTACGAGCAGTACTTC	CSARREYEQYF
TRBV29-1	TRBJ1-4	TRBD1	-	TGCAGCGTTGCTGGCAGGGGGCTGGGGGAAGAAAAACTGTTTTTT	CSVAGRGLGEEKLFF
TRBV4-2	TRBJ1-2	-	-	TGTGCCAGCAGCCAAGAGAGGTCGTACTATGGCTACACCTTC	CASSQERSYYGYTF
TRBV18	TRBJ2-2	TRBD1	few	TGTGCCAGCTCACCCCGACAGGGAGATCAGTCCGGGGAGCTGTTTTTT	CASSPRQGDQSGELFF
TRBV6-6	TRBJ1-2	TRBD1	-	TGTGCCAGCAGTAGACAGGGGAACGGTGGCTACACCTTC	CASSRQGNGGYTF
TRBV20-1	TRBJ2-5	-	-	TGCAGTCCCCGAATCGGGGAGACCCAGTACTTC	CSPRIGETQYF
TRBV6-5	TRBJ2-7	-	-	TGTGCCAGCAGTTCCCGACAGAACGAGCAGTACTTC	CASSSRQNEQYF
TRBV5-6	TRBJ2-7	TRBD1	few	TGTGCCAGCAGCTTTCCGGGACAGGGCTACGAGCAGTACTTC	CASSFPGQGYEQYF
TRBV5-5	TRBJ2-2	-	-	TGTGCCAGCAGCGCCGCAGGGTGGGTCAACACCGGGGAGCTGTTTTTT	CASSAAGWVNTGELFF
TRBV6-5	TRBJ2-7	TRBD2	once	TGTGCCAGCAGTTCCCCCTCTAGCGGGAGGGCCTACGAGCAGTACTTC	CASSSPSSGRAYEQYF
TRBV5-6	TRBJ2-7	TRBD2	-	TGTGCCAGCAGCTCGGGACTAGCGGACTACGAGCAGTACTTC	CASSSGLADYEQYF
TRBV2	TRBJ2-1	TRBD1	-	TGTGCCAGCATAACGACAGGGGGCTTCAATGAGCAGTTCTTC	CASITTGGFNEQFF
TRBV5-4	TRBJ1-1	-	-	TGTGCCAGCACCCCTACAGGGACCACTGAAGCTTTCTTT	CASTPTGTTEAFF
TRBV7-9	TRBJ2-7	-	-	TGTGCCAGCAGCTCCTGGCGGGAAGCCTACGAGCAGTACTTC	CASSSWREAYEQYF
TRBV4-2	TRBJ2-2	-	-	TGTGCCAGCAGCCAAGGGCGGGTTGGGCGAAGCGCTACCGGGGAGCTGTTTTTT	CASSQGRVGRSATGELFF
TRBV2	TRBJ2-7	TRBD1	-	TGTGCCAGCAGTGATCTGCAGGACAGGTCCACCTACGAGCAGTACTTC	CASSDLQDRSTYEQYF
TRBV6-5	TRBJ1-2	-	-	TGTGCCAGCAGTACCAACAGGGTCAGCTATGGCTACACCTTC	CASSTNRVSYGYTF
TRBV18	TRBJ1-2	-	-	TGTGCCAGCTCTCCCTCAGCTAACTATGGCTACACCTTC	CASSPSANYGYTF
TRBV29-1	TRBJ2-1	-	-	TGCAGCGCCTCCGACAGGCGTGGGGGAAATGAGCAGTTCTTC	CSASDRRGGNEQFF
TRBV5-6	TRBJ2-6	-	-	TGTGCCACTCAAGACGGCCTACAGGGCTTTTTCTCGGGGGCCAACGTCCTGACTTTC	CATQDGLQGFFSGANVLTF
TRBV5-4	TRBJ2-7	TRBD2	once	TGTGCCAGCAGCCTAGCGGGAGGGAACTACGAGCAGTACTTC	CASSLAGGNYEQYF
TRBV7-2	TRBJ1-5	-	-	TGTGCCAGCAGCCCAAACGGGCGGGGTAGCAATCAGCCCCAGCATTTT	CASSPNGRGSNQPQHF
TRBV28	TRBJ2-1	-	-	TGTGCCAGCAAGTGGTCGGGAGCGAATGAGCAGTTCTTC	CASKWSGANEQFF
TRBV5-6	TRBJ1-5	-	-	TGTGCCAGCAGCTTATTTATCGGGGGAGGCGGACGTCAGCCCCAGCATTTT	CASSLFIGGGGRQPQHF